One sample yielded the 6 T cell receptor beta chains listed below, sequenced in a study of T-cell memory formation after mild COVID-19. One entry per CDR3 protein, called by TCRdb with MiXCR from the 5' RACE reads. Among about 340,000 distinct CDR3 sequences listed, around 15% were seen once. Sequencing was carried out using PBMCs or a T cell subset sorted from them (not recorded which). These receptors were taken from a man younger than 35 who had mild COVID-19 (a few samples of this study predate the infection). Cell type and time point are not known.

There are a few counts of this clonotype. The chain has TRBV29-1 and TRBJ2-7, with 9 bases that match TRBD2. J gave up 4 bases and V 6 bases, and 7 bases lay outside the gene matches. The CDR3 has 13 residues. Germline V gene sequence: CDR1 SQVTM, CDR2 ANQGSEA. The CDR3 region has the DNA TGCAGCGTACAACTAGCGGGCCTTTACGAGCAGTACTTC. Amino acid sequence: CSVQLAGLYEQYF.

The genes are TRBV3-2 and TRBJ1-4. TRBV3-2 represents a pseudogene. CDR3 size: 18 residues. The CDR3 protein is CASSQTPIGRETVEKLFF. CDR3 bases: TGTGCCAGCAGCCAAACCCCGATCGGCAGGGAAACCGTCGAAAAACTGTTTTTT.

The gene calls are TRBV6-2 or TRBV6-3 and TRBJ2-3, with D possibly TRBD2 on 5 matching bases. V was cut by 0 bases and J by 4 bases, with 17 bases left in between. CDR1 MNHEY and CDR2 SVGEGT come from the germline V gene. This CDR3 has 17 amino acids. This chain's CDR3 is CASSYSVDSEDPDTQYF. The DNA for the CDR3 is TGTGCCAGCAGTTACTCTGTGGACTCCGAAGATCCAGATACGCAGTATTTT.

The chain employs TRBV12-3 or TRBV12-4 and TRBJ2-1; 10 nucleotides match TRBD1. The CDR3 has 15 residues. V shed 4 bases and J 9 bases; nucleotides not matched to a gene: 9. CDR3 loop: CASSSGDRGSSEQFF. DNA of the CDR3: TGTGCCAGCAGTTCCGGGGACAGGGGAAGCAGTGAGCAGTTCTTC.

The V and J genes are TRBV7-2 and TRBJ1-1; 7 nucleotides align to TRBD1. There are 15 residues in the CDR3. The V gene's germline CDR1 is SGHTA and CDR2 FQGNSA. The V segment lost 5 bases and the J segment 1 base; nucleotides outside the gene matches: 7. In DNA form, the CDR3 reads TGTGCCAGCAGCGGACAGGCAGTTTCGAACACTGAAGCTTTCTTT. Amino acids: CASSGQAVSNTEAFF. Using reference TRBV7-2 and TRBJ1-1 for the parts outside the CDR3, the full variable domain is GAGVSQSPSNKVTEKGKDVELRCDPISGHTALYWYRQSLGQGLEFLIYFQGNSAPDKSGLPSDRFSAERTGGSVSTLTIQRTQQEDSAVYLCASSGQAVSNTEAFFGQGTRLTVV.

This clonotype turned up a few times. The rearrangement links TRBV7-2 to TRBJ2-5, with TRBD2 as a possible D gene (7 bases). This CDR3 has 17 residues. Trimming stripped 5 bases from V and 9 bases from J, with 28 bases between. Germline V gives CDR1 SGHTA, CDR2 FQGNSA. CDR3 DNA sequence: TGTGCCAGCAGCCCACCAATCGGTCGGGGGCGGGGGACATCCCAGTACTTC. As protein: CASSPPIGRGRGTSQYF.